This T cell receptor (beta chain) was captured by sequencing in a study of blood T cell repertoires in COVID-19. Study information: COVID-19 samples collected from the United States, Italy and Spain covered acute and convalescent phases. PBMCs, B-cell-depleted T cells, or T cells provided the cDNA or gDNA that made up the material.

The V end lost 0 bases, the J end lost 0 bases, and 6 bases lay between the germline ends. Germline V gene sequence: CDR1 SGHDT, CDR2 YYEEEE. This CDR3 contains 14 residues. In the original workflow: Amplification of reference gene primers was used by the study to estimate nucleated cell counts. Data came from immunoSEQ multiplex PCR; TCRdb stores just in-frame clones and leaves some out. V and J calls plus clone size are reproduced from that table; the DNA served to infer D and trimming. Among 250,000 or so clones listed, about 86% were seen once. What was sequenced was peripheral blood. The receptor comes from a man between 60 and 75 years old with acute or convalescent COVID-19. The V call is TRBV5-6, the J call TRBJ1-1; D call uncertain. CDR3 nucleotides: TGTGCCAGCAGCTTGGAGCAGGTGAACACTGAAGCTTTCTTT. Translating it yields CASSLEQVNTEAFF.